Each of the 9 T cell receptor beta chains below was sequenced from the same sample in a study of blood T cell repertoires in COVID-19. The table came from immunoSEQ multiplex PCR; TCRdb's copy has only in-frame clones and leaves some out. The table records under 450,000 clones, about 89% of them present only once. What was sequenced was peripheral blood. The receptors stem from a middle-aged woman with COVID-19, enrolled during active disease.

The rearrangement uses TRBV5-1 and TRBJ2-5; D is perhaps TRBD1 (7 bases). The germline gives CDR1 SGHRS, CDR2 YFSETQ. Between the trimmed V and J ends, which lost 0 bases and 9 bases, there was a span of 21 bases. The CDR3 length is 16 residues. CDR3 nucleotide sequence: TGCGCCAGCAGCTTGGGGGTGACAGGGTTGTTAGCGGCCCAGTACTTC. Protein: CASSLGVTGLLAAQYF.

The chain recombines TRBV28 with TRBJ1-1, with TRBD1 identical over 9 bases. Looked up from germline, CDR1 is MDHEN and CDR2 is SYDVKM. The CDR3 loop spans 15 amino acids. The V gene end was trimmed by 8 bases and the J gene end by 1 base; junction bases not matched to a gene: 8. The CDR3 protein is CASLDSTGGNTEAFF. Here the CDR3 DNA reads TGTGCCAGCCTTGACTCGACAGGGGGGAACACTGAAGCTTTCTTT.

As regards this clone: A read error may account for a junction end that differs from germline. This rearrangement joins TRBV9 to TRBJ2-1; 11 bases are shared with TRBD2. This CDR3 comprises 15 residues. Germline V gives CDR1 SGDLS, CDR2 YYNGEE. The CDR3 bases are TGTTCCAGCAGCCTCGGGACTAGCGGCTACAATGAGCAGTTCTTC. Its protein is CSSSLGTSGYNEQFF.

The gene calls are TRBV6-2 or TRBV6-3 and TRBJ2-6; D uncertain. Germline assignment: CDR1 MNHEY and CDR2 SVGEGT. Trimming cost V 5 bases and J 0 bases, with 11 bases left between them. The CDR3 totals 16 residues. CDR3 nucleotides: TGTGCCAGCAGTACCCCTCGGGTCTCTGGGGCCAACGTCCTGACTTTC. Translated, it gives CASSTPRVSGANVLTF.

This chain joins TRBV27 and TRBJ2-1, with D perhaps matching TRBD2 (6 bases). There are 16 residues in the CDR3. Trimming took 2 bases from V and 0 from J, leaving 11 bases between them. Germline assignment: CDR1 MNHEY and CDR2 SMNVEV (reference sequence). The CDR3 DNA reads as TGTGCCAGCAGTTTAGCGGGGTCGGACTCCTACAATGAGCAGTTCTTC. Protein: CASSLAGSDSYNEQFF.

The chain has TRBV30 and TRBJ2-7, with 10 nucleotides matching TRBD1. Germline V gene data show CDR1 as GTSNPN and CDR2 as SVGIG (reference sequence). V lost 8 bases, J lost 6 bases, and 4 bases stayed unmatched. CDR3 size: 11 residues. The CDR3 is CARGTGVEQYF. The CDR3 DNA reads as TGTGCCCGCGGGACAGGGGTCGAGCAGTACTTC. Full variable domain (missing parts from reference TRBV30 and TRBJ2-7): SQTIHQWPATLVQPVGSPLSLECTVEGTSNPNLYWYRQAAGRGLQLLFYSVGIGQISSEVPQNLSASRPQDRQFILSSKKLLLSDSGFYLCARGTGVEQYFGPGTRLTVT.

The chain carries TRBV6-4 and TRBJ1-4, with D unresolved. V lost 4 bases and J 8 bases, leaving 5 bases between the germline ends. Looked up from germline, CDR1 is MRHNA and CDR2 is SNTAGT. The CDR3 extends over 11 amino acids. The CDR3: CASSGEEKLFF. The CDR3 DNA follows: TGTGCCAGCAGTGGGGAGGAAAAACTGTTTTTT.

This rearrangement joins TRBV6-2 or TRBV6-3 to TRBJ1-2; unclear D gene. The CDR3 totals 15 residues. Between the trimmed V and J ends, which lost 0 bases and 7 bases, there was a span of 15 bases. Germline CDR1 and CDR2: MNHEY and SVGEGT. DNA of the CDR3: TGTGCCAGCAGTTACTCGCCCCCGGGATTCGGTGGCTACACCTTC. Translation gives CASSYSPPGFGGYTF.

The CDR3 nucleotides are TGTGCCAGCATCCCGGGACTCCACCCCGGGGAGCTGTTTTTT. Its translation: CASIPGLHPGELFF. The chain carries TRBV28 and TRBJ2-2; tentatively, D is TRBD2 (6 bases). V lost 7 bases and J 6 bases, leaving 15 bases between the germline ends. The V gene's germline CDR1 is MDHEN and CDR2 SYDVKM. There are 14 residues in the CDR3.